One and the same sample provided the 4 T cell receptor beta chains below, sequenced in a study of identical twins. TCRdb used MiXCR to reprocess the 5' RACE reads, holding one entry per CDR3 protein. The table has approximately 1.8 million distinct CDR3 sequences, about 30% seen once. Sequencing was performed on cord blood. All receptors come from a newborn girl in good health.

The chain carries TRBV6-5 and TRBJ1-2; D uncertain. This CDR3 is 14 amino acids long. Germline V CDR1 and CDR2: MNHEY, SVGAGI. Trimming left V 0 bases short and J 2 bases short, with 7 bases between. This chain's CDR3 is CASSYSARNYGYTF. As DNA, the CDR3 is TGTGCCAGCAGTTACTCGGCCCGGAACTATGGCTACACCTTC.

This clonotype was detected only a few times. The J gene is TRBJ2-5, the V gene TRBV2; weak D call: TRBD1 (6 bases). CDR3 length: 13 amino acids. Germline V gene sequence: CDR1 SNHLY, CDR2 FYNNEI. Trimming shortened V by 6 bases and J by 3 bases, and 11 bases separated the two germline ends. CDR3 sequence (DNA): TGTGCCAGCAGAGGGAACAGGGAAGAGACCCAGTACTTC. Protein sequence: CASRGNREETQYF.

In its sample, this clonotype was seen once. The V call is TRBV3-1, the J call TRBJ2-7, with a weak D call TRBD2 (6 bases). Trimming removed 3 bases at V and 5 bases at J, with 14 bases between. The germline V gene encodes CDR1 LGHDT and CDR2 YNNKEL (reference sequence). This CDR3 comprises 14 residues. CDR3 DNA: TGTGCCAGCAGCCATCCCCTAGCGCGGCACGAGCAGTACTTC. Its translation is CASSHPLARHEQYF.

There are a few counts of this clonotype. This chain joins TRBV18 and TRBJ1-2, with D tentatively TRBD1 (5 bases). This CDR3 has 14 residues. Germline V CDR1 and CDR2: KGHSH, LQKENI. V lost 3 bases to trimming and J lost 3 bases, with 11 bases between them. The CDR3 nucleotides read TGTGCCAGCTCACCGCCAGGGTTGGACTATGGCTACACCTTC. Its translation: CASSPPGLDYGYTF.